Presented here are 6 T cell receptor beta chains from one specimen sequenced in a study of somatic mutations in cytotoxic T cells in rheumatoid arthritis. Generated by immunoSEQ multiplex PCR, the TCRdb table keeps only in-frame clones and is missing some. The sample consists of more than 25,000 clones, about four fifths of them appearing once. Sequencing input: CD8+ T cells sorted from blood. The receptors stem from a middle-aged man in good health.

The rearrangement uses TRBV10-1 and TRBJ2-1; 11 nucleotides match TRBD2. In germline, CDR1 is WNHNN, CDR2 SYGVQD (reference sequence). V lost 0 bases and J lost 0; bases outside the gene matches: 10. The CDR3 is 20 residues long. The CDR3 bases are TGCGCCAGCAGTGAGTCCGATAGCGGGAGGGAGGAAAACTCCTACAATGAGCAGTTCTTC. Its translation is CASSESDSGREENSYNEQFF.

The V gene is TRBV6-1, the J gene TRBJ2-7, with 8 bases identical to TRBD2. Trimming took 9 bases from V and 5 from J; bases not matched to a gene: 6. The CDR3 contains 12 residues. The V gene's germline CDR1 is MNHNS and CDR2 SASEGT. CDR3 sequence: CASRGTRDEQYF. DNA for the CDR3: TGTGCCAGTCGGGGGACTAGGGACGAGCAGTACTTC.

The chain uses TRBV7-7 and TRBJ2-5; TRBD1 or TRBD2 may be the D gene (6 bases each). V was cut by 0 bases and J by 2 bases, with 7 bases left in between. CDR1 and CDR2 (germline): SSHAT, FNYEAQ (reference sequence). CDR3 length: 14 residues. The CDR3 loop reads CASSLAGGQETQYF. The DNA of the CDR3 is TGTGCCAGCAGCTTAGCAGGGGGGCAAGAGACCCAGTACTTC.

The chain combines TRBV27 with TRBJ1-5, with D possibly matching TRBD1 (5 bases). The CDR3 extends over 15 amino acids. V dropped 2 bases and J dropped 8 bases, with 16 bases sitting between them. Looked up from germline, CDR1 is MNHEY and CDR2 is SMNVEV (reference sequence). The CDR3 DNA reads as TGTGCCAGCAGTTTAACAGGACCCCTTGGGGAGCCCCAGCATTTT. Its translation is CASSLTGPLGEPQHF.

This clone has more than one count but fewer than ten. The V and J genes are TRBV7-9 and TRBJ2-1; D uncertain. Germline-derived CDR1 and CDR2 are SEHNR and FQNEAQ (reference sequence). There are 10 residues in the CDR3. Trimming left V 1 base short and J 12 bases short, with 4 bases between. The CDR3 is CASSLDMQFF. The CDR3 nucleotides read TGTGCCAGCAGCTTAGACATGCAGTTCTTC.

By its share, this clone is medium-sized. The chain links TRBV11-2 to TRBJ1-1, with D possibly being TRBD1 (5 bases). Deletions cut 5 bases from V and 5 bases from J, with 21 bases between. Looked up from germline, CDR1 is SGHAT and CDR2 is FQNNGV. The CDR3 has 16 amino acids. The CDR3 sequence: CASSPPAGGRETEAFF. The CDR3 DNA follows: TGTGCCAGCAGCCCCCCCGCGGGGGGACGGGAAACTGAAGCTTTCTTT.